These 25 T cell receptor beta chains were all obtained from the same sample, sequenced in a study of post-analysis software for immune sequencing data. Findings and limits, study-wide: TRBV5-6, TRBV5-1 and TRBV20-1 belonged to a set of roughly 5 TRBV segments that were more frequent in patients than controls.

The antigens for these receptors are not known. Unique molecular identifiers had been added to the TCR beta cDNA libraries. MiXCR, run by TCRdb on the PCR reads, gives a single entry per CDR3 protein. The sample holds over 700,000 distinct CDR3 sequences; about 27% are singletons and the top ten take around 0.55%. Sample: blood. The receptors originated from a girl aged 10-17 years with multiple sclerosis.

This clonotype was counted only a few times. The rearrangement joins TRBV24-1 to TRBJ2-1; the match to TRBD2 covers 8 bases. The CDR3 totals 16 residues. After removal of 4 bases from V and 5 bases from J, the junction contained 9 bases not matched to a gene. CDR1 and CDR2 (germline): KGHDR, SFDVKD. CDR3 DNA sequence: TGTGCCACCAGTGACACCATAGCGGGGCGTGACAATGAGCAGTTCTTC. Protein sequence: CATSDTIAGRDNEQFF.

The chain combines TRBV20-1 with TRBJ2-7, with 9 bases lining up with TRBD2. Germline loops: CDR1 DFQATT, CDR2 SNEGSKA (reference sequence). V trimming: 0 bases; J trimming: 5 bases; junction bases outside the gene matches: 5. The CDR3 covers 14 residues. The CDR3 reads CSARDGTSPHEQYF. The CDR3 DNA reads as TGCAGTGCTAGAGATGGGACTAGCCCCCACGAGCAGTACTTC.

The chain uses TRBV20-1 and TRBJ2-7; D is possibly TRBD2 (5 bases). The V and J ends lost 0 bases and 4 bases respectively, with 7 bases between them. There are 12 residues in the CDR3. Germline CDR1 DFQATT, CDR2 SNEGSKA (reference sequence). In nucleotides, the CDR3 is TGCAGTGCTAGAGATAGCGTGTACGAGCAGTACTTC. Amino acids: CSARDSVYEQYF.

This chain joins TRBV5-4 and TRBJ2-5, with D unresolved. The CDR3 consists of 14 residues. V was trimmed by 0 bases and J by 6 bases, leaving 12 bases between them. The V gene's germline CDR1 is SGHNT and CDR2 YYREEE (reference sequence). CDR3 amino acids: CASSLVGVGQTQYF. In DNA, the CDR3 is TGTGCCAGCAGCTTGGTTGGGGTGGGTCAGACCCAGTACTTC.

This clonotype was seen a few times. V usage is TRBV7-2 and J usage is TRBJ2-7, with 12 bases that match TRBD1. The CDR3 loop spans 15 amino acids. After removal of 5 bases from V and 5 bases from J, the junction contained 7 bases not matched to a gene. Germline lookup yields CDR1 SGHTA and CDR2 FQGNSA. The CDR3 sequence: CASSPVGQGAHEQYF. Written as DNA, the CDR3 is TGTGCCAGCAGCCCAGTGGGACAGGGGGCACACGAGCAGTACTTC.

This rearrangement joins TRBV7-2 to TRBJ2-5; perhaps TRBD2 as D (6 bases). The CDR3 extends over 13 amino acids. Trimming shortened V by 5 bases and J by 11 bases, and 18 bases separated the two germline ends. Germline-derived CDR1 and CDR2 are SGHTA and FQGNSA. CDR3 sequence (DNA): TGTGCCAGCAGCACGCCCGGGACTCGGGGACAGTACTTC. Residues: CASSTPGTRGQYF.

The chain links TRBV7-2 to TRBJ2-3; weak D call: TRBD2 (5 bases). Germline values: CDR1 SGHTA, CDR2 FQGNSA. The CDR3 loop spans 15 amino acids. Trimming removed 4 bases at V and 5 bases at J, with 16 bases between. The CDR3 DNA sequence: TGTGCCAGCAGCTCCGCGCGGGTTGGGGTAGATACGCAGTATTTT. As protein: CASSSARVGVDTQYF.

This clonotype was observed a few times. The genes are TRBV20-1 and TRBJ2-7, with TRBD2 matching 7 bases. V lost 1 base and J lost 4; bases outside the gene matches: 10. The length of the CDR3 is 15 residues. The germline V gene encodes CDR1 DFQATT and CDR2 SNEGSKA (reference sequence). CDR3 sequence (DNA): TGCAGTGCTAGAGGTGATGAAGCGGGATCTTACGAGCAGTACTTC. Protein sequence: CSARGDEAGSYEQYF.

This chain links TRBV20-1 with TRBJ1-2; 7 bases are shared with TRBD1. The CDR3 is 16 amino acids. The ends lost 3 bases at V and 4 bases at J; junction bases unmatched: 14. Germline loops: CDR1 DFQATT, CDR2 SNEGSKA (reference sequence). The CDR3 coding sequence is TGCAGTGCTAGTGGCAGGGGGGGAATGGATGCCTATGGCTACACCTTC. It is translated as CSASGRGGMDAYGYTF.

The genes are TRBV11-2 and TRBJ1-6; D is undetermined. V lost 0 bases, J lost 10 bases, and 16 bases lay in between. Germline V gene sequence: CDR1 SGHAT, CDR2 FQNNGV. This CDR3 comprises 16 residues. CDR3 sequence reads: CASSLEGPFENSPLHF. The CDR3 DNA follows: TGTGCCAGCAGCTTAGAAGGTCCGTTTGAGAACTCACCCCTCCACTTT.

The chain employs TRBV19 and TRBJ2-1, with TRBD2 as a possible D gene (6 bases). This CDR3 is built from 18 residues. V lost 3 bases, J lost 7 bases, and 25 bases lay in between. Per germline, CDR1 LNHDA and CDR2 SQIVND (reference sequence). CDR3 DNA sequence: TGTGCCAGTAGTATTGGCGGGGCAGGACCCCTCTCGGGTAATGAGCAGTTCTTC. Its protein is CASSIGGAGPLSGNEQFF.

In regard to this clonotype: An end of the junction does not agree with germline; a read error may underlie this. The J gene is TRBJ2-7, the V gene TRBV6-1; the D gene is possibly TRBD2 (6 bases). CDR3 length: 15 residues. Germline V gene data show CDR1 as MNHNS and CDR2 as SASEGT. The CDR3 region has the DNA TGTGCCAGCAGGGAAGCCGGGACTGGGGCTTACGAGCAGTACTTC. It yields the protein CASREAGTGAYEQYF.

V usage is TRBV7-9 and J usage is TRBJ1-4; 7 nucleotides agree with TRBD1. The V gene's germline CDR1 is SEHNR and CDR2 FQNEAQ (reference sequence). This CDR3 is 16 amino acids long. The junction had 14 bases not matched to a gene; V was cut back by 5 bases and J by 8 bases. The CDR3 region has the DNA TGTGCCAGCAGCCAGGGCCCGCGACAGGGTCCCGAAAAACTGTTTTTT. Translation gives CASSQGPRQGPEKLFF.

The chain uses TRBV4-3 and TRBJ2-2; 7 bases are shared with TRBD1. J lost 4 bases, V lost 3 bases, and 5 bases had no gene match. This CDR3 region has 15 residues. Germline V gene data show CDR1 as LGHNA and CDR2 as YSLEER. The CDR3 bases are TGCGCCAGCAGCCAGGGAACAGGGGCCACCGGGGAGCTGTTTTTT. Amino acids: CASSQGTGATGELFF.

This clonotype occurred many times. V gene TRBV6-6 combines with J gene TRBJ2-1, with TRBD2 as a possible D gene (6 bases). V was cut by 4 bases and J by 4 bases, with 14 bases left in between. The CDR3 length is 15 residues. Germline CDR1 reads MNHNY; CDR2 reads SVGAGI (reference sequence). The CDR3 protein is CASSSLVAEYNEQFF. The CDR3 nucleotides read TGTGCCAGCAGTTCTTTGGTAGCGGAGTACAATGAGCAGTTCTTC.

Concerning this clonotype: One end of the junction fails to match germline, which may point to a read error. This chain links TRBV7-9 with TRBJ1-2; D is uncertain. Germline V gives CDR1 SEHNR, CDR2 FQNEAQ (reference sequence). The CDR3 runs to 17 residues. CDR3 in amino acids: CACSPATYSSLNYGYTF. CDR3 sequence (DNA): TGTGCCTGCAGCCCCGCAACTTATTCGAGCCTAAACTATGGCTACACCTTC.

Many counts were recorded for this clonotype. The gene calls are TRBV20-1 and TRBJ2-1; TRBD2 matches 9 bases. Unmatched junction bases numbered 4, after V lost 3 bases and J lost 7 bases. There are 13 residues in the CDR3. Germline V gives CDR1 DFQATT, CDR2 SNEGSKA (reference sequence). The CDR3, as DNA: TGCAGTGCTAGGCTAGCGGGGCTTAATGAGCAGTTCTTC. Its protein product is CSARLAGLNEQFF.

This clonotype appeared a few times. This sequence joins TRBV9 and TRBJ1-1; D perhaps matches TRBD1 (6 bases). V lost 0 bases to trimming and J lost 4 bases, with 16 bases between them. Germline CDR1 and CDR2: SGDLS and YYNGEE. This CDR3 contains 16 residues. As DNA, the CDR3 is TGTGCCAGCAGCGTAGCTACGGGACATCTGAGCACTGAAGCTTTCTTT. Its protein product is CASSVATGHLSTEAFF.

About this clonotype itself: A single base separates this from a much larger clone, so it may be a read error. The chain is built from TRBV4-3 and TRBJ2-7; TRBD2 agrees at 8 bases. This CDR3 is 14 amino acids long. Germline V gene data show CDR1 as LGHNA and CDR2 as YSLEER. The CDR3 nucleotides are TGCGCCAGCAGCCAAGCTCCGGGAGGGTACGGGCAGTACTTC. This codes for CASSQAPGGYGQYF.

This clonotype occurred a few times. The gene calls are TRBV29-1 and TRBJ1-1; a weak D match, TRBD1 (5 bases). The germline V and J ends were trimmed by 7 bases and 6 bases, with 9 bases remaining between them. Per the germline V gene, CDR1 is SQVTM and CDR2 is ANQGSEA. The CDR3 consists of 10 residues. The CDR3 is CSGSGPEAFF. CDR3 sequence (DNA): TGCAGCGGGTCGGGGCCTGAAGCTTTCTTT.

Worth noting for this clonotype: At one boundary the junction diverges from the germline segment, which might be a read error. The chain carries TRBV2 and TRBJ2-2; D might be TRBD1 or TRBD2, each matching 5 bases. This CDR3 contains 15 residues. Germline loops: CDR1 SNHLY, CDR2 FYNNEI. The CDR3 DNA is TGTGCCAGCAGTGGGGTGGCAGGGTACACCGGGGAACTGTTTTTT. It translates to CASSGVAGYTGELFF.

The chain employs TRBV12-3 or TRBV12-4 and TRBJ2-5, with 10 bases identical to TRBD2. The CDR3 runs to 16 residues. V was pared by 6 bases and J by 11 bases, with 18 bases of the junction left unmatched. The CDR3 coding sequence is TGTGCCAGCAGACCGATAGGACTAGCGGACTACAATGAGCAGTACTTC. Its protein is CASRPIGLADYNEQYF.

Comment on this clonotype: Relative to the germline gene, one junction end is altered; a read error may explain this. The CDR3 nucleotides are TGTGCCGGCAGACCCGGACAGGGCTCCTACAATGAGCAGTTCTTC. It codes for CAGRPGQGSYNEQFF. The J gene is TRBJ2-1, the V gene TRBV2; 8 bases align to TRBD1. The CDR3 is 15 amino acids. Germline V gene sequence: CDR1 SNHLY, CDR2 FYNNEI.

This clonotype was counted a few times. The chain links TRBV9 to TRBJ2-7, with D possibly being TRBD2 (6 bases). V shed 0 bases and J shed 5 bases, with 24 bases lying between them. The CDR3 loop spans 18 amino acids. The germline V gene has CDR1 SGDLS and CDR2 YYNGEE. The CDR3 sequence is CASSVVPEREDGFHEQYF. Here the CDR3 DNA reads TGTGCCAGCAGCGTAGTCCCCGAGAGGGAGGACGGTTTCCACGAGCAGTACTTC.

This clonotype was seen only a few times. The chain uses TRBV10-1 and TRBJ2-1; D may be TRBD1 (5 bases). This CDR3 is 15 amino acids long. Trimming took 8 bases from V and 8 from J, leaving 22 bases between them. CDR1 is WNHNN, CDR2 SYGVQD, per germline (reference sequence). The CDR3 spells CASPAHRTDGDEQFF. In DNA, the CDR3 is TGCGCCAGCCCCGCTCACAGGACCGATGGGGATGAGCAGTTCTTC.